The source of this T cell receptor (beta chain) is a study of response to subunit inactivated influenza vaccine. TCRdb re-derived calls from the RT-PCR reads in MiXCR, one entry per CDR3 protein. Of roughly 540,000 distinct CDR3 sequences listed, roughly 25% are singletons. This clonotype turned up a few times. CDR3 length equals 11 residues. V lost 11 bases and J lost 0, with 5 bases in between. Germline lookup yields CDR1 MNHEY and CDR2 SVGAGI. The same sample was also used in a study of T cells expressing NK-cell markers. That publication notes: Researchers built TCR beta cDNA using 5'RACE template switching with UMIs. There were a handful of donors in whom these clonotypes also led the CD3+CD56-NKG2C+ fraction.

Sequenced here: CD4+ T cells sorted from PBMCs, sampled 11 to 12 days after vaccination. The sequence was obtained from a man aged 45-65 years who received an inactivated influenza vaccine. The chain carries TRBV6-5 and TRBJ2-1; D gene uncertain. The CDR3 reads CAASSYNEQFF. CDR3 nucleotide sequence: TGTGCCGCGTCCTCCTACAATGAGCAGTTCTTC.